This T cell receptor beta chain was recorded in a study of CD8+ T cells in alopecia areata. Following extraction, RNA underwent reverse transcription to cDNA, which served as the sequencing template. Repertoires were generated with immunoSEQ multiplex PCR, while TCRdb's copy carries only in-frame clones and drops some. Among hundreds of thousands of clones listed, around two fifths were seen once. Sample treatment: oral pan-JAK inhibitor, 5-10 mg twice daily. V was pared by 7 bases and J by 8 bases, with 20 bases between. The CDR3 totals 13 residues. Germline values: CDR1 GTSNPN, CDR2 SVGIG (reference sequence).

This sample comprised CD4+ T cells sorted from blood, obtained around week 34, from a patient treated with tofacitinib. This rearrangement joins TRBV30 to TRBJ1-2; D not resolved. This receptor was taken from a human donor with alopecia areata. The CDR3, as DNA: TGTGCCTTCCGCCCCCGGACCGTCTACGGCTACACCTTC. This codes for CAFRPRTVYGYTF.